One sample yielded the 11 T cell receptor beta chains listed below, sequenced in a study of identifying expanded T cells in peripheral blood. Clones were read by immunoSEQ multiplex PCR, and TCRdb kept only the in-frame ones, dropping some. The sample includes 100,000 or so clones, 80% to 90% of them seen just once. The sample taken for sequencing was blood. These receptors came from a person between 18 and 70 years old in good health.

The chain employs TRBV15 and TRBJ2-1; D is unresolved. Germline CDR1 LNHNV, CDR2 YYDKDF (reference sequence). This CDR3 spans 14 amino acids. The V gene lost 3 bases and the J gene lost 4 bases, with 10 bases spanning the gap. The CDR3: CATSRDRPYNEQFF. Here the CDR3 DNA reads TGTGCCACCAGCAGGGATAGACCATACAATGAGCAGTTCTTC.

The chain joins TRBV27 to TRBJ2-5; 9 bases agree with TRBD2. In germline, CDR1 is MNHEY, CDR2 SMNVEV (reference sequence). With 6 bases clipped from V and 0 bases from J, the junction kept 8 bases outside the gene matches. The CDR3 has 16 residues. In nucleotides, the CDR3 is TGTGCCAGCAGAACCGTAGCGGGGGCCCACCAAGAGACCCAGTACTTC. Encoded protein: CASRTVAGAHQETQYF.

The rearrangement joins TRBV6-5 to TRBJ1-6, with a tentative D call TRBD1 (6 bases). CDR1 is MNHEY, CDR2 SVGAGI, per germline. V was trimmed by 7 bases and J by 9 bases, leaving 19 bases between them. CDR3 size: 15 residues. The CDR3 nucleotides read TGTGCCAGCACCGATAGCAGGGGATACGGTTCACCCCTCCACTTT. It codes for CASTDSRGYGSPLHF.

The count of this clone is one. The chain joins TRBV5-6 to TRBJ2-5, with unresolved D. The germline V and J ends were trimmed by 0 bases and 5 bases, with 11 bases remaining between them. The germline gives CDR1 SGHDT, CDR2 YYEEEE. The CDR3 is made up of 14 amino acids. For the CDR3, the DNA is TGTGCCAGCAGCTTGGTTTCGGGTTGGGAGACCCAGTACTTC. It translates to CASSLVSGWETQYF.

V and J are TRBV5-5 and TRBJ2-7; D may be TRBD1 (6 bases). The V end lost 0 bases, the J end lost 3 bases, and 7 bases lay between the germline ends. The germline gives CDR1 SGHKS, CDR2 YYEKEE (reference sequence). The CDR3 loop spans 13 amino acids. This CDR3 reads CASSLAQGYEQYF. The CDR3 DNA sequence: TGTGCCAGCAGCTTGGCACAGGGCTACGAGCAGTACTTC.

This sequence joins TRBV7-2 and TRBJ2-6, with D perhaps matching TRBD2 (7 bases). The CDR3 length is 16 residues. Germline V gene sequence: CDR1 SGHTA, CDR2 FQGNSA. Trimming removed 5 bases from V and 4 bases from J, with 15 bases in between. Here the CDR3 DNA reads TGTGCCAGCAGCCCTAGAGCGGGGACAGGGGCCAACGTCCTGACTTTC. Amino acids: CASSPRAGTGANVLTF.

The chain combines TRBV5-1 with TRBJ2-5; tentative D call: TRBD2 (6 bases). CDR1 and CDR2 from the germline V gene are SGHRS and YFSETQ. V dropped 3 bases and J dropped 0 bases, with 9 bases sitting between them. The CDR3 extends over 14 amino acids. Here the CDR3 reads CASSSRGYQETQYF. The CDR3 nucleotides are TGCGCCAGCAGCTCTCGGGGGTACCAAGAGACCCAGTACTTC.

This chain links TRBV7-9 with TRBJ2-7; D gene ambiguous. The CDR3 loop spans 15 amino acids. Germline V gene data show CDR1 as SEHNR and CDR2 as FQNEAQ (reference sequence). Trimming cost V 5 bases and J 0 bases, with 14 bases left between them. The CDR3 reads CASSRRVSSSYEQYF. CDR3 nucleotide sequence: TGTGCCAGCAGCCGTCGTGTCAGCAGCTCCTACGAGCAGTACTTC.

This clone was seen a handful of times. CDR3 amino acids: CASSLGGKAEAFF. DNA for the CDR3: TGTGCCAGCAGCTTGGGGGGGAAGGCTGAAGCTTTCTTT. The chain is built from TRBV5-4 and TRBJ1-1; tentative D call: TRBD1 (5 bases). Germline assignment: CDR1 SGHNT and CDR2 YYREEE (reference sequence). The CDR3 length is 13 residues. V was clipped by 0 bases and J by 6 bases, with 9 bases between them.

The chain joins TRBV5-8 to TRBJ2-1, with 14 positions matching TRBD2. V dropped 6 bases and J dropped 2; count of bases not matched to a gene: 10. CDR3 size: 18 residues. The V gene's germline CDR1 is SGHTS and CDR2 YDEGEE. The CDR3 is CASTDSGTSGGPYNEQFF. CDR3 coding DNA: TGTGCCAGCACCGACTCCGGGACTAGCGGGGGCCCCTACAATGAGCAGTTCTTC.

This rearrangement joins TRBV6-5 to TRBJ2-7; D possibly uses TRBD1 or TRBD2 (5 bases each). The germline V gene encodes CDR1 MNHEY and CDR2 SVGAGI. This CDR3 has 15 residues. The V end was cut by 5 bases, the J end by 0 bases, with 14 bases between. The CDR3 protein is CASSRDGGNSYEQYF. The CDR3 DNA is TGTGCCAGCAGTCGGGACGGAGGTAACTCCTACGAGCAGTACTTC.